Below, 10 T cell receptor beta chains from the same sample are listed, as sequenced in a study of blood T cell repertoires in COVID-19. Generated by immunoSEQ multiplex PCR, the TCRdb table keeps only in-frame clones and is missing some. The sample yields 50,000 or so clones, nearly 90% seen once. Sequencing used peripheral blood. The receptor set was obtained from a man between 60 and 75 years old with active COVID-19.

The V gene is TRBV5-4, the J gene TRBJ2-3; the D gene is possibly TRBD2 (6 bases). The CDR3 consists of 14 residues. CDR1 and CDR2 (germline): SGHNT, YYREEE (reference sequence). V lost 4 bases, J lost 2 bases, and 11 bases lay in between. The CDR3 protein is CASSAGLFTDTQYF. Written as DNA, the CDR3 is TGTGCCAGCAGCGCGGGACTTTTCACAGATACGCAGTATTTT.

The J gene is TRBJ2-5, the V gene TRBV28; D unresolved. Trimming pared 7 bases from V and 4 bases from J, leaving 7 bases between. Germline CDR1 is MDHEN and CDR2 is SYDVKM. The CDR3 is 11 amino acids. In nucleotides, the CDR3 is TGTGCCAGCACCCTAGGAGAGACCCAGTACTTC. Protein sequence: CASTLGETQYF.

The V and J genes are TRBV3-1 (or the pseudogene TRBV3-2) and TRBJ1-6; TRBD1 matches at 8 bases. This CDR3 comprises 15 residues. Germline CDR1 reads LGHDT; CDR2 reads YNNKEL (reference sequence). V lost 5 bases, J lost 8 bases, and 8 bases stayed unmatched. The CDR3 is CASSNTGQGDSPLHF. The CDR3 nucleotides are TGTGCCAGCAGCAACACCGGACAGGGCGATTCACCCCTCCACTTT.

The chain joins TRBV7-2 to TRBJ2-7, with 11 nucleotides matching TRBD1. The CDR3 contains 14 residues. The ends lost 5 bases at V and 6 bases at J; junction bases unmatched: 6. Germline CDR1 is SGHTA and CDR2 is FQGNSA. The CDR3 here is CASSARTGGAEQYF. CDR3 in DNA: TGTGCCAGCAGCGCCCGGACAGGGGGCGCCGAGCAGTACTTC.

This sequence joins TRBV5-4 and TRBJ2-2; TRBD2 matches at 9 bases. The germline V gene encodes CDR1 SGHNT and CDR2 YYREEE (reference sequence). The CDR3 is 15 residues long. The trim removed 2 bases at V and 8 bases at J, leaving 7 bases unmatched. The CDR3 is CASSFPGLASGELFF. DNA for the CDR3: TGTGCCAGCAGCTTCCCGGGACTAGCATCAGGGGAGCTGTTTTTT.

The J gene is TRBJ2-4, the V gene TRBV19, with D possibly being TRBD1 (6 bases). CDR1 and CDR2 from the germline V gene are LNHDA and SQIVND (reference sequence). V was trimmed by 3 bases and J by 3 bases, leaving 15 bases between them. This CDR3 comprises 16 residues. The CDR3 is CASSIPRGSGKNIQYF. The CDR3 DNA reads TGTGCCAGTAGTATCCCCAGGGGATCGGGCAAAAACATTCAGTACTTC.

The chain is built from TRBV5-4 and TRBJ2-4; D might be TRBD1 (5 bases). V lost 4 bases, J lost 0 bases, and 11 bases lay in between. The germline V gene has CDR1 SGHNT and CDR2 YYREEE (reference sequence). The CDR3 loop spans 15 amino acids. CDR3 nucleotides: TGTGCCAGCAGCGGAGACAGTGAAGCCAAAAACATTCAGTACTTC. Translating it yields CASSGDSEAKNIQYF.

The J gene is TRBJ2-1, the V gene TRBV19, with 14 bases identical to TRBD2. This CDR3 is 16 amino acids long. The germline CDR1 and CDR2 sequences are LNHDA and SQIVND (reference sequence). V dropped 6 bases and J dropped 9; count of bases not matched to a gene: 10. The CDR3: CASRTSGGALGVEQFF. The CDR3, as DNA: TGTGCCAGTAGGACTAGCGGGGGGGCCCTGGGTGTTGAGCAGTTCTTC. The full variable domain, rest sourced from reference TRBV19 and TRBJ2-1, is DGGITQSPKYLFRKEGQNVTLSCEQNLNHDAMYWYRQDPGQGLRLIYYSQIVNDFQKGDIAEGYSVSREKKESFPLTVTSAQKNPTAFYLCASRTSGGALGVEQFFGPGTRLTVL.

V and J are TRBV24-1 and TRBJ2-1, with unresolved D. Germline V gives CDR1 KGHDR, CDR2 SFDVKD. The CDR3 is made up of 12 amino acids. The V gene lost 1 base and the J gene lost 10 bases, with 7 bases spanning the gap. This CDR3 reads CATSDFGREQFF. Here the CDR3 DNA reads TGTGCCACCAGTGATTTTGGCAGAGAGCAGTTCTTC.

CDR3 sequence: CASSLEGVYTGELFF. CDR3 sequence (DNA): TGCGCCAGCAGCTTGGAGGGGGTGTATACCGGGGAGCTGTTTTTT. The rearrangement uses TRBV5-1 and TRBJ2-2; D is possibly TRBD1 (6 bases). V was shortened by 0 bases and J by 5 bases, with 11 bases between the two germline ends. The CDR3 length is 15 residues. Germline CDR1 is SGHRS and CDR2 is YFSETQ.